This is a list of T cell receptor beta chains from one sample in a study of T-cell reconstitution after alpha-beta-depleted transplantation in children. MiXCR, applied by TCRdb to the PCR reads, yields one record per CDR3 protein. The top ten hold 13% to 15% of the sample, which has under 750,000 distinct CDR3 sequences, approximately 22% seen once. This specimen consisted of PBMCs, mostly from graft donor cells, obtained 360 days after TCRalphabeta/CD19-depleted stem cell transplant. The receptors here all came from a boy in the first two years of life who had a stem cell transplant for acute myeloid leukemia, so the T cells may come from the graft donor. CDR3s leave out the opening cysteine and the closing phenylalanine or tryptophan. Fields, in order: V gene, clone size, CDR3 protein. Rows give clone size only sometimes, using once, few, many, or a class for an expanded clone.

>TRBV5-5|NA
ASSNDRHAIAKNIQY
>TRBV10-3|NA
AISEQGGNMNTEAF
>TRBV20-1|NA
SARPPKQGNYGYT
>TRBV12-3/TRBV12-4|NA
ASSLMWGRNEQY
>TRBV7-9|many
ASSLTTGGETQY
>TRBV9|NA
ASSATGLEETQY
>TRBV12-3/TRBV12-4|NA
ASSSAGGGELF
>TRBV6-5|NA
ASSYSSTETQY
>TRBV7-6|few
ASSIEGADTQY
>TRBV7-2|NA
ASSSPGGPTDTQY
>TRBV30|NA
AWSVHPGQGINEQF
>TRBV12-3/TRBV12-4|many
ASSSSGTGALETQY
>TRBV29-1|NA
SVVRVYGYT
>TRBV21-1|few
ASSTDRGWFETQY
>TRBV4-3|NA
ASSQDLNTFYPNTGELF
>TRBV18|NA
ASSPLDAYNEQF
>TRBV7-6|NA
ASSLGLGWGNEQF
>TRBV5-1|few
ASRETVGGETQY
>TRBV15|few
ATSSNLGDTDTQY
>TRBV9|few
ASSAGGRYEQY
>TRBV20-1|few
SARDRAGGSYEQY
>TRBV7-2|NA
ASSLVSSGANVLT
>TRBV6-5|many
ASSYAGYLGRSYNEQF
>TRBV7-9|many
ASSLRDRYSNEQF